This T cell receptor (beta chain) stems from a study of T cell repertoires and HLA-DP antigens. For the study at large: Alloreactive CD4+ T cells targeted HLA-DP on transduced HeLa. Pre-culture CD4+ samples used roughly 1,300 ng DNA versus around 220 ng for CD137+CD4+ sorts.

Amplification used primers for 54 TRBV and 13 TRBJ segments. Pre-culture CD4+ samples were sequenced deeply, targeting some 220,000 T cell genomes. Profiling relied on immunoSEQ multiplex PCR, and the TCRdb table lists in-frame clones only, not all of them. This sample has over 60,000 clones, with around 80% found just once. Of note for this clone: Its matching antigen is unknown.

The sample taken for sequencing was CD4+ T cells from PBMCs. This receptor was identified in a man aged 55 to 69 in good health and CMV-seronegative.

CDR3 residues: CASRPGATNEKLFF. CDR3 DNA sequence: TGCGCCAGCAGGCCCGGAGCAACTAATGAAAAACTGTTTTTT. The V call is TRBV5-1, the J call TRBJ1-4; no reliable D call. The germline gives CDR1 SGHRS, CDR2 YFSETQ. V gave up 5 bases and J gave up 0 bases, with 8 bases separating them. The CDR3 is 14 amino acids.